Here is one TCR beta chain with its context. Its target is unknown. The data belong to a study of CD8 T cell repertoires and HIV-1 epitope variants. For the study at large: T cells were cultured for 9 to 11 days with cytokines added on days 3 and 7.

Profiled with immunoSEQ multiplex PCR; TCRdb holds only in-frame clones, not every one. The table shows 1,500 to 2,000 clones, with about two thirds occurring only once. Sequencing input: cultured CD8+ T cells derived from PBMCs. The receptor was isolated from a male donor with HIV.

CDR3 region: CASRQGQDEQYF. The CDR3 DNA reads TGTGCCAGCAGGCAAGGACAGGACGAGCAGTACTTC. V gene TRBV6-5 combines with J gene TRBJ2-7, with TRBD1 matching 7 bases. J was trimmed by 5 bases and V by 6 bases; bases with no gene match: 4. CDR1 and CDR2 from the germline V gene are MNHEY and SVGAGI. This CDR3 has 12 amino acids.